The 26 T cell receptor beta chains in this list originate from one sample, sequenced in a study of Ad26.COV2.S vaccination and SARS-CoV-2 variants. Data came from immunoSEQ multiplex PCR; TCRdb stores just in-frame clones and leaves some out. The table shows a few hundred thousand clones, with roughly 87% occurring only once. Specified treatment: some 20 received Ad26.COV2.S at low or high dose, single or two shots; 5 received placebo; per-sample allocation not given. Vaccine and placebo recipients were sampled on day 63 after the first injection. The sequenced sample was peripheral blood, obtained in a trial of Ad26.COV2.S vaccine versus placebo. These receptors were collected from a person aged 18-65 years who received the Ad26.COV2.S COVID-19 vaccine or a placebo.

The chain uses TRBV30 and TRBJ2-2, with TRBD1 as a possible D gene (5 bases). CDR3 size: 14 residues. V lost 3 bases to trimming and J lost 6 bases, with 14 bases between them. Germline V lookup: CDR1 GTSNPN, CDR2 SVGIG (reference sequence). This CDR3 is CAWRGAVPSGELFF. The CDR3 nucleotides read TGTGCCTGGAGAGGGGCCGTTCCTTCCGGGGAGCTGTTTTTT.

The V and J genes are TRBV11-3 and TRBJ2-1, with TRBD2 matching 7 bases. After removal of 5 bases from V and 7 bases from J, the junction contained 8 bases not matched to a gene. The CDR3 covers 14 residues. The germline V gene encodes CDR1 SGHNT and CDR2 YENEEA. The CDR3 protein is CASSRGLSGNEQFF. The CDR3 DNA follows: TGTGCCAGCAGCCGGGGACTAAGCGGAAATGAGCAGTTCTTC.

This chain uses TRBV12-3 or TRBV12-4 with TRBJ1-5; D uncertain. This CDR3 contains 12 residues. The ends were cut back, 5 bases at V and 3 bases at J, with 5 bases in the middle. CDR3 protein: CASSPLNQPQHF. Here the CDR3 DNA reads TGTGCCAGCAGTCCACTCAATCAGCCCCAGCATTTT.

The CDR3 region is CASSPSDELPQHF. In DNA, the CDR3 is TGTGCCAGCTCACCCTCGGACGAGCTGCCCCAGCATTTT. The rearrangement links TRBV18 to TRBJ1-5; D is uncertain. V was pared by 3 bases and J by 9 bases, with 12 bases between. Germline CDR1 is KGHSH and CDR2 is LQKENI. CDR3 length: 13 residues.

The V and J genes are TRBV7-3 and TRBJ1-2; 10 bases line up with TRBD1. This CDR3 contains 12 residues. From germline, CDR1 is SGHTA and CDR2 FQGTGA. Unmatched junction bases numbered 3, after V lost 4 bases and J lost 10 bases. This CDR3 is CASSSGQGDYTF. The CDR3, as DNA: TGTGCCAGCAGCTCAGGACAGGGGGACTACACCTTC.

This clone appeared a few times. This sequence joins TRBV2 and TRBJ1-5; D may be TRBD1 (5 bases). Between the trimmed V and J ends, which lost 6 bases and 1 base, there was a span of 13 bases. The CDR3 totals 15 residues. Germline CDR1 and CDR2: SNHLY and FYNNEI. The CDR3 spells CASRKGGGSNQPQHF. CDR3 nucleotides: TGTGCCAGCAGAAAGGGCGGGGGGAGCAATCAGCCCCAGCATTTT.

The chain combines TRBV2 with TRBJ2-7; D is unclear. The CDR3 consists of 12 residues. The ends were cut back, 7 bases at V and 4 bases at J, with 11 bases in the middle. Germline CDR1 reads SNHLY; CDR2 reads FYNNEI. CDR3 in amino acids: CASMPGNYEQYF. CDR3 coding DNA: TGTGCCAGCATGCCAGGAAATTACGAGCAGTACTTC.

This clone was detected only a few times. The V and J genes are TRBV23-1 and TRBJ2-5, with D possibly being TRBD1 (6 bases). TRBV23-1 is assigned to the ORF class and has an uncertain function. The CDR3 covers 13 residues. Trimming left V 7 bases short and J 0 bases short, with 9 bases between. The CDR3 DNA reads TGCGCCAGCACTCGGACAGACCAAGAGACCCAGTACTTC. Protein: CASTRTDQETQYF.

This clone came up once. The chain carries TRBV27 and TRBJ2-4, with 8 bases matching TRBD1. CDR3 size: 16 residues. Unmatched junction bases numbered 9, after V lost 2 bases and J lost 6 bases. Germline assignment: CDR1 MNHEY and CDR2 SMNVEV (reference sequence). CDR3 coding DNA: TGTGCCAGCAGTTTAGAGGGGACAGGCTACAGAAACATTCAGTACTTC. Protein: CASSLEGTGYRNIQYF.

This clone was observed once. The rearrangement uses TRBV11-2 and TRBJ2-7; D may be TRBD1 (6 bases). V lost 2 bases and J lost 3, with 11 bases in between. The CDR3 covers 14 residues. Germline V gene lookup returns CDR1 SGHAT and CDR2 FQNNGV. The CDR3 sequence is CASSLTQGSYEQYF. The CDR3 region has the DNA TGTGCCAGCAGCTTAACTCAGGGGAGCTACGAGCAGTACTTC.

The CDR3 is CASRLPGQAAYEQYF. In DNA, the CDR3 is TGTGCCAGCAGACTACCGGGACAGGCTGCCTACGAGCAGTACTTC. The rearrangement uses TRBV7-2 and TRBJ2-7; 8 nucleotides align to TRBD1. Germline loops: CDR1 SGHTA, CDR2 FQGNSA. The CDR3 has 15 residues. The trim removed 6 bases at V and 2 bases at J, leaving 9 bases unmatched.

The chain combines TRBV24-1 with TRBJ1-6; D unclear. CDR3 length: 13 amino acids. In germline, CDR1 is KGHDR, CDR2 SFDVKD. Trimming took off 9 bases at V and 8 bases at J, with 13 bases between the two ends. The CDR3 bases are TGTGCCACCTCCAGACCGATCGATTCACCCCTCCACTTT. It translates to CATSRPIDSPLHF.

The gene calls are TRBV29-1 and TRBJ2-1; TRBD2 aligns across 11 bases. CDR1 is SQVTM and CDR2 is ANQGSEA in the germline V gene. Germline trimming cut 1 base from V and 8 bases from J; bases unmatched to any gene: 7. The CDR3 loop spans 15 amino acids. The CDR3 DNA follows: TGCAGCGTTGAAGGCGGGTCTAGCGGGGGGTATGAGCAGTTCTTC. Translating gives CSVEGGSSGGYEQFF.

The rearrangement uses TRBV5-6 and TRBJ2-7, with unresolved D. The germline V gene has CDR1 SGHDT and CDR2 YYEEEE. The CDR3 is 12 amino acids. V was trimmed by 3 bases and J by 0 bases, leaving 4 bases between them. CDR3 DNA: TGTGCCAGCAGCTCCAGCTCCTACGAGCAGTACTTC. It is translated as CASSSSSYEQYF.

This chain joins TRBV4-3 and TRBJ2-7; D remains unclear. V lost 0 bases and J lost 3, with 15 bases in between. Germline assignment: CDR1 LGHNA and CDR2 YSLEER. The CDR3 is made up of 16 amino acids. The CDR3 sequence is CASSQDSTGSLYEQYF. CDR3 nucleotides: TGCGCCAGCAGCCAAGATAGTACCGGTTCCCTCTACGAGCAGTACTTC.

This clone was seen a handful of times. Written as DNA, the CDR3 is TGTGCCAGCAGTCGAAGGGGTGCAACTAATGAAAAACTGTTTTTT. It specifies CASSRRGATNEKLFF. The chain joins TRBV3-1 (or the pseudogene TRBV3-2) to TRBJ1-4; D possibly corresponds to TRBD1 (5 bases). The CDR3 is made up of 15 amino acids. V lost 6 bases to trimming and J lost 0 bases, with 11 bases between them. In germline, CDR1 is LGHDT, CDR2 YNNKEL (reference sequence).

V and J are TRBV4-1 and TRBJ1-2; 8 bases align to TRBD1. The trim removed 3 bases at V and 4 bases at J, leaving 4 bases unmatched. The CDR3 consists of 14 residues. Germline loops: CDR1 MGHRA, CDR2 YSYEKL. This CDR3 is CASSQAGGVYGYTF. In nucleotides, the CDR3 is TGCGCCAGCAGCCAGGCAGGGGGCGTCTATGGCTACACCTTC.

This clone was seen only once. Here the CDR3 DNA reads TGTGCCAGCACTTCATGGGGACAGGGCAATCAGCCCCAGCATTTT. This sequence encodes CASTSWGQGNQPQHF. This chain links TRBV2 with TRBJ1-5; 8 nucleotides agree with TRBD1. V trimming: 7 bases; J trimming: 2 bases; junction bases outside the gene matches: 7. Germline V gives CDR1 SNHLY, CDR2 FYNNEI. The CDR3 consists of 15 residues.

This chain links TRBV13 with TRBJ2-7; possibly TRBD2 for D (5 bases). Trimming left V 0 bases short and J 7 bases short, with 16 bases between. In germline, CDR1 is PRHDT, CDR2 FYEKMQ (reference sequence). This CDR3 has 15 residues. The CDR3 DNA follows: TGTGCCAGCAGCTTAGGGCGCCGGGGAGTTGGAGAGCAGTACTTC. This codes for CASSLGRRGVGEQYF.

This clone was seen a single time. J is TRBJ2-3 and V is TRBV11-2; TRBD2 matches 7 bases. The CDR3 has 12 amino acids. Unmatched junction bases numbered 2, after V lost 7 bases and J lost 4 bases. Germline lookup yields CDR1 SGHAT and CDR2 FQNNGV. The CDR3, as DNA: TGTGCCAGCACGGGGGGATCAGATACGCAGTATTTT. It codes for CASTGGSDTQYF.

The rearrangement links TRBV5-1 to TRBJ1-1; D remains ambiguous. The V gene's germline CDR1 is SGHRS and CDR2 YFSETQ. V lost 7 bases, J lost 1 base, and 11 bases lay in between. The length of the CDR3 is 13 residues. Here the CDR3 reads CASSPDENTEAFF. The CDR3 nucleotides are TGCGCCAGCTCTCCGGACGAGAACACTGAAGCTTTCTTT.

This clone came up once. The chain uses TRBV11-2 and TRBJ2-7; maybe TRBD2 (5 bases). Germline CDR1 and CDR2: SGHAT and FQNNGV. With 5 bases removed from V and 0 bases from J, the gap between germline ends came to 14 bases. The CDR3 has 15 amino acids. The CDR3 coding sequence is TGTGCCAGCAGCCTCCGGCTGGGGAGCTCCTACGAGCAGTACTTC. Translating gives CASSLRLGSSYEQYF.

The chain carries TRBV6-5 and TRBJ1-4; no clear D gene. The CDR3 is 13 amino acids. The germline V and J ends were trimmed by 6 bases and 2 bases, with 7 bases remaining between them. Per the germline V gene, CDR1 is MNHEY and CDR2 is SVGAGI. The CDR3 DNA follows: TGTGCCAGCAGAGGCCGGACTAATGAAAAACTGTTTTTT. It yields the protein CASRGRTNEKLFF.

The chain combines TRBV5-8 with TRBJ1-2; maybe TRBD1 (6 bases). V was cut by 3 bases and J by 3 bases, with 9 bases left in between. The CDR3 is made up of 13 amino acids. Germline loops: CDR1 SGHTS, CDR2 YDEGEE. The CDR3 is CASSWTADYGYTF. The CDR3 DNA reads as TGTGCCAGCAGCTGGACAGCGGACTATGGCTACACCTTC.

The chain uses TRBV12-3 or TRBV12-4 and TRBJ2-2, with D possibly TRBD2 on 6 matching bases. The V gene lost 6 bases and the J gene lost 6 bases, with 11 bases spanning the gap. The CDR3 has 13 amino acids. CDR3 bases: TGTGCCAGCAGACTAGCAGGCGCCGGGGAGCTGTTTTTT. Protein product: CASRLAGAGELFF.

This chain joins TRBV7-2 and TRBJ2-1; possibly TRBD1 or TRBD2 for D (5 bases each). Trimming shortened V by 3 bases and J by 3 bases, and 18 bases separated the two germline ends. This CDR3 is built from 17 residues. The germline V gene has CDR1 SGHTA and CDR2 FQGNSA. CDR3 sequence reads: CASSLGDGFTYYNEQFF. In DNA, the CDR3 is TGTGCCAGCAGCTTGGGGGACGGATTCACCTACTACAATGAGCAGTTCTTC.